The T cell receptor (beta chain) under discussion was sequenced for a study of monozygotic twins with inflammatory bowel disease. Remarks on this clonotype: Its cognate antigen is unknown.

Via template switching, UMIs carrying a 6-nucleotide sample barcode were introduced. TCRdb reprocessed the 5' RACE reads; each CDR3 protein has one entry and no DNA is given. Its listing shows about 160,000 distinct CDR3 sequences. Blood, roughly 2.5 ml, was drawn per donor. Study-wide results and limits: Differences in immunosuppressive treatment may have been a source of added variability in patient repertoires. The study supported no single strong signal or clonotype linked to IBD.

The germline V gene has CDR1 SQVTM and CDR2 ANQGSEA. The CDR3 is 11 amino acids. J is TRBJ2-7 and V is TRBV29-1. Sequenced material: blood. This TCR was recovered from a human donor with ulcerative colitis or Crohn's disease, or a healthy co-twin of an affected twin (not recorded which). This CDR3 is CSVAGVHEQYF.